The next 15 T cell receptor beta chains were all read from a single sample in a study of vaccination effects on CD4 cells after COVID-19. Clones were read by immunoSEQ multiplex PCR, and TCRdb kept only the in-frame ones, dropping some. Of 45,000 to 70,000 clones detected, 76% appear once; the ten largest clones hold about 5.4%. No antigen is known for these receptors. Sequencing in the ViraFEST assay came after antigen-specific CD4+ T cells had been expanded with viral peptide pools, which were used to stimulate PBMC. CD4+ T cell isolation took place after approximately ten days of culture. The individual was infected with SARS-CoV-2 between March and December 2020, as confirmed by PCR. The specimen was CD4+ T cells from PBMCs cultured with HIV peptides, collected before COVID-19 vaccination. Subset noted: HIV-1 Nef peptide pool negative control/reference culture. The receptors stem from a human donor who had a prior SARS-CoV-2 infection.

V usage is TRBV18 and J usage is TRBJ2-2, with D maybe TRBD1 (6 bases). This CDR3 contains 14 residues. Trimming left V 3 bases short and J 1 base short, with 6 bases between. Germline assignment: CDR1 KGHSH and CDR2 LQKENI. The CDR3: CASSPDRNTGELFF. In DNA form, the CDR3 reads TGTGCCAGCTCACCGGACAGGAACACCGGGGAGCTGTTTTTT.

This chain uses TRBV20-1 with TRBJ2-2; TRBD2 matches 8 bases. The germline gives CDR1 DFQATT, CDR2 SNEGSKA (reference sequence). The junction had 8 bases not matched to a gene; V was cut back by 3 bases and J by 5 bases. The CDR3 contains 15 residues. The CDR3 sequence is CSASLRTSRTGELFF. The DNA for the CDR3 is TGCAGTGCTAGTTTGCGGACTAGCAGAACCGGGGAGCTGTTTTTT.

The chain combines TRBV6-5 with TRBJ2-7; 7 bases agree with TRBD1. Germline CDR1 reads MNHEY; CDR2 reads SVGAGI. The V segment lost 7 bases and the J segment 3 bases; nucleotides outside the gene matches: 9. The CDR3 consists of 14 residues. CDR3 sequence reads: CASTEQGPYYEQYF. The CDR3 coding sequence is TGTGCCAGCACCGAACAGGGGCCCTACTACGAGCAGTACTTC.

The chain has TRBV3-1 (or the pseudogene TRBV3-2) and TRBJ2-3; TRBD2 matches 9 bases. Germline trimming cut 11 bases from V and 2 bases from J; bases unmatched to any gene: 11. Germline V gives CDR1 LGHDT, CDR2 YNNKEL (reference sequence). This CDR3 has 15 amino acids. The CDR3: CAGSGGRRFTDTQYF. The CDR3 bases are TGTGCCGGGAGCGGGGGGAGGCGGTTCACAGATACGCAGTATTTT.

This sequence joins TRBV5-1 and TRBJ1-4; a weak D match, TRBD1 (6 bases). The CDR3 consists of 14 residues. Deletions cut 6 bases from V and 0 bases from J, with 9 bases between. Germline CDR1 reads SGHRS; CDR2 reads YFSETQ. The CDR3 sequence: CASKWTATNEKLFF. The CDR3 nucleotides read TGCGCCAGCAAATGGACAGCAACTAATGAAAAACTGTTTTTT.

The rearrangement links TRBV11-3 to TRBJ1-6; D gene ambiguous. Germline V gene lookup returns CDR1 SGHNT and CDR2 YENEEA. The germline V and J ends were trimmed by 5 bases and 7 bases, with 9 bases remaining between them. CDR3 length: 13 residues. For the CDR3, the DNA is TGTGCCAGCAGCCCCGGACCGAATTCACCCCTCCACTTT. Translated, it gives CASSPGPNSPLHF.

The chain is built from TRBV18 and TRBJ1-2; unclear D gene. V lost 2 bases, J lost 6 bases, and 10 bases lay in between. In germline, CDR1 is KGHSH, CDR2 LQKENI. The CDR3 consists of 13 residues. This chain's CDR3 is CASSPNRRDGYTF. The CDR3 DNA reads as TGTGCCAGCTCACCAAACCGGCGGGATGGCTACACCTTC. Variable domain in full (rest from reference TRBV18 and TRBJ1-2): NAGVMQNPRHLVRRRGQEARLRCSPMKGHSHVYWYRQLPEEGLKFMVYLQKENIIDESGMPKERFSAEFPKEGPSILRIQQVVRGDSAAYFCASSPNRRDGYTFGSGTRLTVV.

This rearrangement joins TRBV9 to TRBJ2-7; tentative D call: TRBD2 (5 bases). Trimming removed 0 bases from V and 6 bases from J, with 19 bases in between. This CDR3 has 16 residues. Looked up from germline, CDR1 is SGDLS and CDR2 is YYNGEE. The CDR3 loop reads CASSVDPGNIRREQYF. CDR3 nucleotides: TGTGCCAGCAGCGTAGATCCCGGGAACATTCGGCGCGAGCAGTACTTC.

The V call is TRBV18, the J call TRBJ2-2; 11 bases match TRBD1. Germline V CDR1 and CDR2: KGHSH, LQKENI. V was clipped by 1 base and J by 5 bases; unmatched bases: 6. The CDR3 covers 17 residues. The CDR3 protein is CASSPLTGQGATGELFF. Written as DNA, the CDR3 is TGTGCCAGCTCACCACTCACAGGACAGGGGGCAACCGGGGAGCTGTTTTTT.

The chain uses TRBV4-3 and TRBJ1-4; D call uncertain. The CDR3 extends over 21 amino acids. Germline-derived CDR1 and CDR2 are LGHNA and YSLEER. Trimming took 2 bases from V and 4 from J, leaving 29 bases between them. The CDR3 DNA is TGCGCCAGCAGCCAATCCCCGGTTGGAGTCAGCGCGGATCAGGTTAATGAAAAACTGTTTTTT. Its protein is CASSQSPVGVSADQVNEKLFF.

The V call is TRBV24-1, the J call TRBJ2-5; 7 bases are a match to TRBD1. CDR1 and CDR2 (germline): KGHDR, SFDVKD. V trimming: 4 bases; J trimming: 4 bases; junction bases outside the gene matches: 8. The CDR3 is 15 residues long. The CDR3 bases are TGTGCCACCAGTGACCCGAGGGGGCCGGGAGAGACCCAGTACTTC. Residues: CATSDPRGPGETQYF.

V is TRBV24-1 and J is TRBJ2-5; D possibly corresponds to TRBD2 (5 bases). The CDR3 consists of 15 residues. Germline V lookup: CDR1 KGHDR, CDR2 SFDVKD. Trimming cost V 5 bases and J 3 bases, with 15 bases left between them. CDR3 sequence (DNA): TGTGCCACCAGTGGCCCCGCGGCGGGCGAAGAGACCCAGTACTTC. This gives the protein CATSGPAAGEETQYF.

The J gene is TRBJ1-2, the V gene TRBV2; D is undetermined. Germline V CDR1 and CDR2: SNHLY, FYNNEI. The CDR3 totals 13 residues. The ends were cut back, 7 bases at V and 4 bases at J, with 13 bases in the middle. In nucleotides, the CDR3 is TGTGCCAGCATCGCATTACAATTCTATGGCTACACCTTC. It yields the protein CASIALQFYGYTF.

This chain connects TRBV29-1 to TRBJ2-1; D perhaps matches TRBD1 (6 bases). Trimming took 0 bases from V and 12 from J, leaving 12 bases between them. This CDR3 contains 12 residues. CDR1 SQVTM and CDR2 ANQGSEA come from the germline V gene. The DNA of the CDR3 is TGCAGCGTTGAAGAGGGGGCCCTCCTGCAGTTCTTC. This sequence encodes CSVEEGALLQFF.

The V call is TRBV24-1, the J call TRBJ1-4, with 7 nucleotides matching TRBD1. Germline loops: CDR1 KGHDR, CDR2 SFDVKD. With V trimmed by 3 bases and J by 8 bases, 8 bases remained unmatched. The CDR3 is made up of 15 amino acids. For the CDR3, the DNA is TGTGCCACCAGTGATCCACGACAGGGCGCAGAAAAACTGTTTTTT. Translated: CATSDPRQGAEKLFF.